Reported below is one TCR beta chain. The antigen is undetermined. The sample comes from a study of identical twins. Overall study findings and caveats: Invariant MAIT and iNKT cells may have partly biased zero-insertion analyses.

TCRdb passed the 5' RACE reads through MiXCR, listing each CDR3 protein once. The sample lists approximately 300,000 distinct CDR3 sequences, over 8.5% occurring once. The CDR3 is made up of 14 amino acids. Trimming at V came to 8 bases and at J to 2 bases, leaving 3 bases not matched to a gene. This sample was shared with a second study, whose subject was yellow fever vaccine responses in identical twins.

V and J are TRBV12-3 or TRBV12-4 and TRBJ2-2, with 9 bases identical to TRBD1. This receptor was obtained from a woman aged 18-29 years in good health. Sequencing was performed on CD8+ T cells sorted from blood. The CDR3 loop is CASVGQGNTGELFF. DNA of the CDR3: TGTGCCAGCGTGGGACAGGGTAACACCGGGGAGCTGTTTTTT.